The 9 T cell receptor beta chains given below trace back to one sample, sequenced in a study of blood T cell repertoires in COVID-19. The repertoire was sequenced with immunoSEQ multiplex PCR; TCRdb's copy has only in-frame clones and lacks some. The sample records fewer than 60,000 clones, approximately 80% being singletons. What was sequenced was peripheral blood. The receptors stem from a man older than 75 with COVID-19, enrolled during active disease.

The chain is built from TRBV5-8 and TRBJ2-5, with 9 nucleotides matching TRBD2. V dropped 2 bases and J dropped 4; count of bases not matched to a gene: 21. The CDR3 spans 20 residues. Germline V gene sequence: CDR1 SGHTS, CDR2 YDEGEE. This CDR3 reads CASSFWGRGGGAGVGETQYF. In DNA form, the CDR3 reads TGTGCCAGCAGCTTTTGGGGGCGAGGCGGGGGGGCTGGAGTCGGAGAGACCCAGTACTTC.

The chain recombines TRBV6-4 with TRBJ2-2; D remains unclear. This CDR3 has 14 residues. V lost 4 bases to trimming and J lost 5 bases, with 11 bases between them. Germline values: CDR1 MRHNA, CDR2 SNTAGT. Here the CDR3 DNA reads TGTGCCAGCAGTGTGGAGATGGGTACCGGGGAGCTGTTTTTT. Translating it yields CASSVEMGTGELFF.

V and J are TRBV6-6 and TRBJ2-2; 10 bases are shared with TRBD2. CDR3 length: 16 amino acids. Per the germline V gene, CDR1 is MNHNY and CDR2 is SVGAGI (reference sequence). V was clipped by 0 bases and J by 4 bases; unmatched bases: 2. CDR3 bases: TGTGCCAGCAGTTACTCGCTAGCGGGAGTCACCGGGGAGCTGTTTTTT. Its protein product is CASSYSLAGVTGELFF.

The chain employs TRBV6-5 and TRBJ2-1; D gene unclear. Germline CDR1 is MNHEY and CDR2 is SVGAGI. This CDR3 has 12 residues. V lost 11 bases and J 13 bases, leaving 21 bases between the germline ends. The CDR3 region is CAPPRQKRLQFF. The CDR3 DNA reads as TGTGCCCCCCCCCGGCAGAAACGACTCCAGTTCTTC.

This clone has more than one count but fewer than ten. This chain connects TRBV6-5 to TRBJ1-6; D might be TRBD1 (6 bases). CDR3 length: 15 amino acids. The V end was cut by 2 bases, the J end by 6 bases, with 11 bases between. Germline values: CDR1 MNHEY, CDR2 SVGAGI. The CDR3 region has the DNA TGTGCCAGCAGTTACCAGGGGAAGGGTAATTCACCCCTCCACTTT. Amino acid sequence: CASSYQGKGNSPLHF.

The V call is TRBV7-2, the J call TRBJ1-5; 8 positions match TRBD1. CDR1 is SGHTA, CDR2 FQGNSA, per germline. V was pared by 2 bases and J by 5 bases, with 2 bases of the junction left unmatched. CDR3 length equals 14 residues. The CDR3 DNA sequence: TGTGCCAGCAGCTTATCAGGGGGCGATCAGCCCCAGCATTTT. Its protein is CASSLSGGDQPQHF. The full variable domain, in which reference TRBV7-2 and TRBJ1-5 provide the parts outside the CDR3, is GAGVSQSPSNKVTEKGKDVELRCDPISGHTALYWYRQSLGQGLEFLIYFQGNSAPDKSGLPSDRFSAERTGGSVSTLTIQRTQQEDSAVYLCASSLSGGDQPQHFGDGTRLSIL.

The V gene is TRBV5-6, the J gene TRBJ1-1; D is possibly TRBD1 (6 bases). Trimming removed 4 bases from V and 2 bases from J, with 12 bases in between. Germline V gene sequence: CDR1 SGHDT, CDR2 YYEEEE. The CDR3 consists of 14 residues. CDR3 protein: CASSPDRINTEAFF. The CDR3 region has the DNA TGTGCCAGCAGCCCCGACAGGATCAACACTGAAGCTTTCTTT.

The V call is TRBV2, the J call TRBJ1-5; a possible D gene is TRBD1 (6 bases). The V end was cut by 3 bases, the J end by 7 bases, with 10 bases between. The CDR3 has 13 amino acids. Germline V gives CDR1 SNHLY, CDR2 FYNNEI. This CDR3 is CASSEGQSQPQHF. The DNA for the CDR3 is TGTGCCAGCAGTGAGGGACAAAGCCAGCCCCAGCATTTT.

The CDR3 DNA sequence: TGTGCCAGCAGCTTGGGAGGGTTCGATCAGCCCCAGCATTTT. It is translated as CASSLGGFDQPQHF. The V and J genes are TRBV5-6 and TRBJ1-5, with D uncertain. Trimming shortened V by 0 bases and J by 5 bases, and 9 bases separated the two germline ends. This CDR3 has 14 amino acids. The germline gives CDR1 SGHDT, CDR2 YYEEEE.